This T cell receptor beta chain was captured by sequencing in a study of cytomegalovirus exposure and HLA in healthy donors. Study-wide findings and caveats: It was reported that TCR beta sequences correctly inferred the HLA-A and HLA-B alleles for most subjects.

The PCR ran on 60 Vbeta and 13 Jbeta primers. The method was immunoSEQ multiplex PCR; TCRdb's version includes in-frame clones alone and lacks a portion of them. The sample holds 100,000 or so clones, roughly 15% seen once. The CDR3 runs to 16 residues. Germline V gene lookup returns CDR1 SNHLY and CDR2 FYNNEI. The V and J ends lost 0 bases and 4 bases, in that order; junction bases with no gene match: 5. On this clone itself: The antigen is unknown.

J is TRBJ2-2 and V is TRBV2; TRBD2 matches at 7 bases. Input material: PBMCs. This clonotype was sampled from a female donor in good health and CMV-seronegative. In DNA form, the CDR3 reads TGTGCCAGCAGTGAAGCAAGCGCGGGGGTCACCGGGGAGCTGTTTTTT. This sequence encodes CASSEASAGVTGELFF.